This T cell receptor (beta chain) comes out of a study of blood T cell repertoires in COVID-19. TCRdb keeps only in-frame clones here, not all; method: immunoSEQ multiplex PCR. The table lists approximately 160,000 clones, roughly 85% of them singletons. A Seattle source enrolled patients during active infection and followed them longitudinally. The CDR3 covers 14 residues. Germline assignment: CDR1 ENHRY and CDR2 SYGVKD. Trimming removed 6 bases from V and 1 base from J, with 12 bases in between. V gene TRBV10-3 combines with J gene TRBJ1-1; no reliable D call. The origin of this receptor is a woman aged 55-69 years with COVID-19, enrolled during active disease. The source material was peripheral blood. The CDR3 region has the DNA TGTGCCATCAGGGAGCCCCGGGAGAACACTGAAGCTTTCTTT. Protein: CAIREPRENTEAFF.